The 26 T cell receptor beta chains below come from one sample, sequenced in a study of regulatory T cells in long-lasting Graves disease. Combining iRepertoire HTBI primers with Arm-PCR of CDR3 regions, the authors built TCR beta libraries. One entry per CDR3 protein results from TCRdb running MiXCR on the multiplex PCR reads. This sample has approximately 300,000 distinct CDR3 sequences, with about 20% found just once. The time point was: newly diagnosed GD, antithyroid drugs for less than 3 months. The authors made the TCR library using RNA they extracted from PBMCs. The sequenced sample was peripheral blood mononuclear cells (PBMCs), obtained at new diagnosis, from a patient treated with antithyroid drugs. These receptor sequences come from a female donor with Graves disease.

The chain has TRBV28 and TRBJ2-1; 12 nucleotides align to TRBD2. The length of the CDR3 is 16 residues. Per the germline V gene, CDR1 is MDHEN and CDR2 is SYDVKM. V shed 8 bases, J shed 8 bases, and the junction held 13 bases outside the gene matches. CDR3 sequence reads: CASAQRLAGGMYEQFF. CDR3 nucleotide sequence: TGTGCCAGCGCTCAGAGGCTAGCGGGAGGGATGTATGAGCAGTTCTTC.

Concerning this clonotype: Since a much larger clone is just one base distant, this may be a read error. This chain links TRBV7-2 with TRBJ2-3, with D hard to call. V was clipped by 7 bases and J by 2 bases, with 13 bases between them. Germline CDR1 SGHTA, CDR2 FQGNSA. The CDR3 totals 14 residues. CDR3 residues: CASTPKDFTDTQYF. CDR3 coding DNA: TGTGCCAGCACCCCGAAAGACTTCACAGATACGCAGTATTTT.

The chain links TRBV20-1 to TRBJ2-5; D ambiguous. V was cut by 5 bases and J by 0 bases, with 13 bases left in between. This CDR3 is built from 14 residues. Per germline, CDR1 DFQATT and CDR2 SNEGSKA (reference sequence). This CDR3 is CSAPTAADQETQYF. Here the CDR3 DNA reads TGCAGTGCTCCAACGGCGGCGGACCAAGAGACCCAGTACTTC.

This clonotype has at least ten counts. The rearrangement uses TRBV12-3 or TRBV12-4 and TRBJ1-5; 11 bases match TRBD1. V dropped 6 bases and J dropped 0; count of bases not matched to a gene: 13. The length of the CDR3 is 19 residues. The CDR3 coding sequence is TGTGCCAGCAGCCGCGGTTTAGGACAGGGGGCCGATAGCAATCAGCCCCAGCATTTT. This sequence encodes CASSRGLGQGADSNQPQHF.

This clonotype has ten or more counts. V is TRBV7-8 and J is TRBJ2-7; D ambiguous. CDR3 length equals 14 residues. V lost 5 bases, J lost 2 bases, and 13 bases lay in between. Germline V lookup: CDR1 SGHVS, CDR2 FQNEAQ. The CDR3: CASSQADFAYEQYF. The CDR3 bases are TGTGCCAGCAGCCAAGCCGACTTTGCCTACGAGCAGTACTTC.

At least ten counts were recorded for this clonotype. The rearrangement links TRBV19 to TRBJ1-1; D is undetermined. Germline CDR1 is LNHDA and CDR2 is SQIVND (reference sequence). CDR3 length: 14 residues. V was clipped by 5 bases and J by 3 bases, with 13 bases between them. The CDR3 protein is CASSPGSWDTEAFF. For the CDR3, the DNA is TGTGCCAGTAGTCCGGGGTCCTGGGACACTGAAGCTTTCTTT.

This clonotype occurred many times. This sequence joins TRBV19 and TRBJ1-1; no reliable D call. CDR1 is LNHDA, CDR2 SQIVND, per germline (reference sequence). V was cut by 5 bases and J by 1 base, with 8 bases left in between. This CDR3 spans 13 amino acids. DNA for the CDR3: TGTGCCAGTAGTTGGCAGACGAACACTGAAGCTTTCTTT. It is translated as CASSWQTNTEAFF.

V gene TRBV19 combines with J gene TRBJ2-3; D is perhaps TRBD1 or TRBD2 (5 bases each). Germline-derived CDR1 and CDR2 are LNHDA and SQIVND (reference sequence). V was pared by 4 bases and J by 4 bases, with 15 bases between. This CDR3 spans 15 amino acids. The CDR3 coding sequence is TGTGCCAGTAGTAGCCGGGACGCACGGGCAGATACGCAGTATTTT. Its translation: CASSSRDARADTQYF. The full variable domain, with the rest looked up from reference TRBV19 and TRBJ2-3, is DGGITQSPKYLFRKEGQNVTLSCEQNLNHDAMYWYRQDPGQGLRLIYYSQIVNDFQKGDIAEGYSVSREKKESFPLTVTSAQKNPTAFYLCASSSRDARADTQYFGPGTRLTVL.

This clonotype has a count of ten or more. The CDR3 DNA sequence: TGCAGTGCTTTGGCCTTACAGGGCTCTTACAATGAGCAGTTCTTC. It yields the protein CSALALQGSYNEQFF. The chain is built from TRBV20-1 and TRBJ2-1; TRBD1 might be the D (6 bases). Trimming took off 5 bases at V and 4 bases at J, with 18 bases between the two ends. The CDR3 consists of 15 residues. Germline assignment: CDR1 DFQATT and CDR2 SNEGSKA (reference sequence).

This clonotype has a handful of counts. The likely explanation is a read error, given a far larger clone one base away. This rearrangement joins TRBV2 to TRBJ2-5, with D uncertain. The CDR3 totals 17 residues. Per the germline V gene, CDR1 is SNHLY and CDR2 is FYNNEI. The V and J ends lost 4 bases and 11 bases respectively, with 29 bases between them. The CDR3 here is CASSASFPASSYNEQYF. The CDR3, as DNA: TGTGCCAGCAGTGCTTCCTTCCCTGCGAGCTCCTACAATGAGCAGTACTTC.

This sequence joins TRBV18 and TRBJ2-1; D is uncertain. The CDR3 contains 18 residues. V shed 2 bases and J shed 3 bases, with 20 bases lying between them. Germline CDR1 is KGHSH and CDR2 is LQKENI. Written as DNA, the CDR3 is TGTGCCAGCTCACCAATCTCAGAGGCTTGGGATCACTACAATGAGCAGTTCTTC. This codes for CASSPISEAWDHYNEQFF. The complete variable domain, with remaining parts taken from reference TRBV18 and TRBJ2-1, reads NAGVMQNPRHLVRRRGQEARLRCSPMKGHSHVYWYRQLPEEGLKFMVYLQKENIIDESGMPKERFSAEFPKEGPSILRIQQVVRGDSAAYFCASSPISEAWDHYNEQFFGPGTRLTVL.

The V call is TRBV28, the J call TRBJ1-1; D is uncertain. The germline V gene has CDR1 MDHEN and CDR2 SYDVKM. V dropped 2 bases and J dropped 12 bases, with 19 bases sitting between them. The CDR3 length is 14 residues. The CDR3 region has the DNA TGTGCCAGCAGTTTAGGGCAGAGTCAGGAGACTCCTTTCTTT. Translating it yields CASSLGQSQETPFF.

In its sample, this clonotype was seen many times. The chain employs TRBV3-1 and TRBJ2-3; no reliable D call. The CDR3 length is 12 residues. Trimming pared 1 base from V and 4 bases from J, leaving 3 bases between. Germline lookup yields CDR1 LGHDT and CDR2 YNNKEL (reference sequence). This chain's CDR3 is CASSQGSDTQYF. CDR3 in DNA: TGTGCCAGCAGCCAAGGGTCAGATACGCAGTATTTT.

This clonotype was detected many times. The rearrangement uses TRBV28 and TRBJ2-7; maybe TRBD2 (7 bases). V dropped 7 bases and J dropped 2 bases, with 24 bases sitting between them. CDR1 MDHEN and CDR2 SYDVKM come from the germline V gene. The CDR3 has 17 residues. The DNA for the CDR3 is TGTGCCAGCACCAATAGAGGGGGGGGGCGCATAACCTACGAGCAGTACTTC. It encodes CASTNRGGGRITYEQYF.

This clonotype was counted many times. This rearrangement joins TRBV7-9 to TRBJ1-2; the D is unclear. CDR1 is SEHNR and CDR2 is FQNEAQ in the germline V gene (reference sequence). CDR3 size: 12 residues. Trimming cost V 1 base and J 8 bases, with 8 bases left between them. CDR3 sequence (DNA): TGTGCCAGCAGCTTAGGGGGAGGCGGCTACACCTTC. As protein: CASSLGGGGYTF. The full variable domain, rest sourced from reference TRBV7-9 and TRBJ1-2, is DTGVSQNPRHKITKRGQNVTFRCDPISEHNRLYWYRQTLGQGPEFLTYFQNEAQLEKSRLLSDRFSAERPKGSFSTLEIQRTEQGDSAMYLCASSLGGGGYTFGSGTRLTVV.

Many counts were recorded for this clonotype. This rearrangement joins TRBV12-3 or TRBV12-4 to TRBJ2-3; TRBD2 matches 10 bases. V gave up 4 bases and J gave up 2 bases; unmatched junction bases: 9. The CDR3 sequence is 17 residues long. In nucleotides, the CDR3 is TGTGCCAGCAGTTCCACGACTAGCGGGTACGTCACAGATACGCAGTATTTT. Its translation is CASSSTTSGYVTDTQYF.

This clonotype has at least ten counts. This chain connects TRBV28 to TRBJ2-5; 9 bases are a match to TRBD1. V lost 3 bases to trimming and J lost 5 bases; unmatched junction nucleotides: 7. The CDR3 spans 15 residues. The V gene's germline CDR1 is MDHEN and CDR2 SYDVKM. For the CDR3, the DNA is TGTGCCAGCAGTTTCCCGACAGGGGGGGTGGAGACCCAGTACTTC. Its protein product is CASSFPTGGVETQYF. The full variable domain, its missing parts supplied by reference TRBV28 and TRBJ2-5, is DVKVTQSSRYLVKRTGEKVFLECVQDMDHENMFWYRQDPGLGLRLIYFSYDVKMKEKGDIPEGYSVSREKKERFSLILESASTNQTSMYLCASSFPTGGVETQYFGPGTRLLVL.

This clonotype has at least ten counts. The chain carries TRBV27 and TRBJ1-5; weak D call: TRBD1 (6 bases). Germline V gives CDR1 MNHEY, CDR2 SMNVEV (reference sequence). The V end lost 3 bases, the J end lost 4 bases, and 7 bases lay between the germline ends. The CDR3 consists of 13 residues. The CDR3 sequence is CASSFTGNQPQHF. In DNA, the CDR3 is TGTGCCAGCAGTTTTACAGGGAATCAGCCCCAGCATTTT.

This clonotype was observed at least ten times. The J gene is TRBJ2-5, the V gene TRBV27; possibly TRBD2 for D (6 bases). CDR1 MNHEY and CDR2 SMNVEV come from the germline V gene (reference sequence). The CDR3 loop spans 13 amino acids. The V gene lost 5 bases and the J gene lost 4 bases, with 11 bases spanning the gap. CDR3 in DNA: TGTGCCAGCAGTCAAACGGGGGTAGAGACCCAGTACTTC. It yields the protein CASSQTGVETQYF.

Notes on this clonotype: A far larger clone is one base from this, pointing to a likely read error. The chain joins TRBV11-1 to TRBJ2-1, with 11 bases lining up with TRBD2. Germline assignment: CDR1 SGHAT and CDR2 FQDESV (reference sequence). This CDR3 has 15 residues. Trimming at V came to 5 bases and at J to 10 bases, leaving 10 bases not matched to a gene. The CDR3, as DNA: TGTGCCAGCAGCCTTGTAGCGGGAGGGGTCTACGAGCAGTTCTTC. It yields the protein CASSLVAGGVYEQFF.

The V call is TRBV27, the J call TRBJ1-4; a possible D gene is TRBD1 (5 bases). Germline assignment: CDR1 MNHEY and CDR2 SMNVEV (reference sequence). The CDR3 is 16 residues long. V was trimmed by 3 bases and J by 5 bases, leaving 16 bases between them. In DNA form, the CDR3 reads TGTGCCAGCAGTTTGTTTTATCGGGGGGAAAATGAAAAACTGTTTTTT. It translates to CASSLFYRGENEKLFF.

The J gene is TRBJ1-2, the V gene TRBV9, with no clear D. The V end lost 4 bases, the J end lost 7 bases, and 14 bases lay between the germline ends. CDR1 is SGDLS and CDR2 is YYNGEE in the germline V gene. This CDR3 has 13 amino acids. The CDR3 loop reads CASSPDPSGGYTF. The CDR3 nucleotides read TGTGCCAGCAGCCCCGACCCCTCGGGTGGCTACACCTTC. Using reference TRBV9 and TRBJ1-2 for the parts outside the CDR3, the full variable domain is DSGVTQTPKHLITATGQRVTLRCSPRSGDLSVYWYQQSLDQGLQFLIQYYNGEERAKGNILERFSAQQFPDLHSELNLSSLELGDSALYFCASSPDPSGGYTFGSGTRLTVV.

This chain links TRBV2 with TRBJ2-5; D unresolved. The J call may not be correct, given that the DNA end is closer to TRBJ2-1. CDR1 SNHLY and CDR2 FYNNEI come from the germline V gene. The CDR3 has 16 amino acids. CDR3 nucleotides: TGTGCCAGCAGTGAATTAAGTCTCAGCTCCTACAATGAGCAGTTCTTC. Encoded protein: CASSELSLSSYNEQFF.

This clonotype was seen repeatedly, ten times or more. The chain couples TRBV6-5 to TRBJ2-6; D unclear. There are 15 residues in the CDR3. Germline CDR1 is MNHEY and CDR2 is SVGAGI. The ends were cut back, 3 bases at V and 0 bases at J, with 6 bases in the middle. CDR3 sequence reads: CASSYQVSGANVLTF. The CDR3 DNA follows: TGTGCCAGCAGTTATCAAGTCTCTGGGGCCAACGTCCTGACTTTC.

At least ten counts were recorded for this clonotype. The chain links TRBV11-2 to TRBJ1-4; TRBD1 agrees at 8 bases. There are 14 residues in the CDR3. CDR1 and CDR2 from the germline V gene are SGHAT and FQNNGV. Trimming removed 6 bases from V and 12 bases from J; junction bases left unmatched: 12. In nucleotides, the CDR3 is TGTGCCAGCAGTATCGGGACAGGAAGGTTTGAACTGTTTTTT. Protein: CASSIGTGRFELFF.

Only a few counts were recorded for this clonotype. This rearrangement joins TRBV20-1 to TRBJ2-2; unclear D gene. V lost 0 bases to trimming and J lost 3 bases, with 5 bases between them. Germline lookup yields CDR1 DFQATT and CDR2 SNEGSKA (reference sequence). This CDR3 region has 13 residues. The CDR3 DNA reads as TGCAGTGCTAGAGATCAATACACCGGGGAGCTGTTTTTT. Translation gives CSARDQYTGELFF.